This T cell receptor (beta chain) was found in a study of T cells in Graves' hyperthyroidism and ophthalmopathy. The TCR beta CDR3 regions underwent amplification using RNA transcripts as the source. A set of HTBI primers served as the primers for a first-round RT-PCR of the TCR CDR3. A single record per CDR3 protein comes from TCRdb applying MiXCR to the multiplex PCR reads. The table has approximately 590,000 distinct CDR3 sequences, around 16% seen once. This clonotype was detected many times. Its matching antigen is unknown. The germline gives CDR1 DFQATT, CDR2 SNEGSKA (reference sequence). The V segment lost 3 bases and the J segment 7 bases; nucleotides outside the gene matches: 6. This CDR3 spans 14 amino acids. Overall study results and limits: Most clonotypes that expanded in the thyroid above 0.001 also showed up in blood.

The source of this sequence is a woman in her 30s with Graves' hyperthyroidism. This chain connects TRBV20-1 to TRBJ2-1; 10 nucleotides match TRBD2. Sequencing was performed on blood. The CDR3 is CSASESSGSNEQFF. CDR3 in DNA: TGCAGTGCTAGTGAGTCTAGCGGGAGTAATGAGCAGTTCTTC.